The 28 T cell receptor beta chains below come from one sample, sequenced in a study of long-term antiretroviral therapy in people with HIV. The assay used was immunoSEQ (version v3.0), run at survey level. Libraries were prepared by immunoSEQ multiplex PCR; TCRdb keeps only in-frame clonotypes and omits some of them. The table includes approximately 21,000 clones, about four fifths detected once. Specimen: unsorted PBMCs, collected around 6 years after starting antiretroviral therapy. The receptors stem from a young man with HIV.

J is TRBJ2-1 and V is TRBV7-2; D remains unclear. The CDR3 spans 15 residues. Trimming stripped 5 bases from V and 3 bases from J, with 14 bases between. Germline CDR1 SGHTA, CDR2 FQGNSA. The CDR3 here is CASSQSRSDYNEQFF. In nucleotides, the CDR3 is TGTGCCAGCAGCCAATCCCGTAGTGACTACAATGAGCAGTTCTTC.

The chain joins TRBV5-1 to TRBJ1-2, with a weak D call TRBD1 (5 bases). The V gene's germline CDR1 is SGHRS and CDR2 YFSETQ. V was shortened by 10 bases and J by 6 bases, with 10 bases between the two germline ends. This CDR3 is built from 10 residues. CDR3 in DNA: TGCGCCGAGGGGCGACATGGCTACACCTTC. Its translation: CAEGRHGYTF.

The chain couples TRBV30 to TRBJ1-1, with D perhaps matching TRBD1 (5 bases). With 3 bases removed from V and 5 bases from J, the gap between germline ends came to 13 bases. Germline V lookup: CDR1 GTSNPN, CDR2 SVGIG (reference sequence). The CDR3 is made up of 13 amino acids. This CDR3 reads CAWSLGAGTEAFF. In DNA, the CDR3 is TGTGCCTGGAGCCTAGGGGCGGGGACTGAAGCTTTCTTT. Supplemented by reference TRBV30 and TRBJ1-1, the full variable domain reads SQTIHQWPATLVQPVGSPLSLECTVEGTSNPNLYWYRQAAGRGLQLLFYSVGIGQISSEVPQNLSASRPQDRQFILSSKKLLLSDSGFYLCAWSLGAGTEAFFGQGTRLTVV.

The chain combines TRBV28 with TRBJ2-1; 11 bases map to TRBD2. V was pared by 8 bases and J by 5 bases, with 8 bases of the junction left unmatched. This CDR3 region has 15 residues. Germline loops: CDR1 MDHEN, CDR2 SYDVKM. The CDR3 DNA reads as TGTGCCAGCGGCGCTCCGGGACTAGCGGACAATGAGCAGTTCTTC. Amino acid sequence: CASGAPGLADNEQFF.

Comments on this clone: Distinct nucleotide sequences in the sample also encode this CDR3. The chain combines TRBV28 with TRBJ2-1; a weak D match, TRBD2 (6 bases). Trimming removed 3 bases from V and 4 bases from J, with 10 bases in between. Germline V CDR1 and CDR2: MDHEN, SYDVKM. The CDR3 is made up of 14 amino acids. CDR3 sequence: CASSFSGGYNEQFF. The CDR3 DNA follows: TGTGCCAGCAGTTTTTCCGGGGGTTACAATGAGCAGTTCTTC.

This clone was detected a few times. This sequence joins TRBV7-2 and TRBJ1-2, with D unresolved. The V end lost 5 bases, the J end lost 8 bases, and 15 bases lay between the germline ends. The CDR3 length is 13 residues. Germline assignment: CDR1 SGHTA and CDR2 FQGNSA. The CDR3 is CASSPGGSGGYTF. The CDR3 nucleotides read TGTGCCAGCAGCCCCGGAGGATCAGGCGGCTACACCTTC.

The V and J genes are TRBV6-5 and TRBJ1-1; TRBD1 is a possible D gene (6 bases). The CDR3 runs to 14 residues. V dropped 6 bases and J dropped 6 bases, with 17 bases sitting between them. Germline assignment: CDR1 MNHEY and CDR2 SVGAGI. The CDR3: CASSQEHRDAEAFF. The DNA of the CDR3 is TGTGCCAGCAGCCAAGAGCACAGGGACGCTGAAGCTTTCTTT.

This sequence joins TRBV6-5 and TRBJ1-4, with a weak D call TRBD1 (5 bases). Trimming shortened V by 6 bases and J by 5 bases, and 13 bases separated the two germline ends. Looked up from germline, CDR1 is MNHEY and CDR2 is SVGAGI. The CDR3 has 14 residues. CDR3 nucleotides: TGTGCCAGCAGCTCCGGGACTCTAAATGAAAAACTGTTTTTT. Protein product: CASSSGTLNEKLFF.

V is TRBV18 and J is TRBJ2-7; a weak D match, TRBD1 (5 bases). Germline values: CDR1 KGHSH, CDR2 LQKENI. V was pared by 3 bases and J by 0 bases, with 6 bases between. The CDR3 totals 13 residues. DNA for the CDR3: TGTGCCAGCTCACCCAGGGACTCCTACGAGCAGTACTTC. Its translation is CASSPRDSYEQYF.

This chain links TRBV18 with TRBJ1-1; the D gene is possibly TRBD1 (5 bases). CDR3 size: 15 residues. Germline V gene lookup returns CDR1 KGHSH and CDR2 LQKENI. The V end was cut by 2 bases, the J end by 3 bases, with 13 bases between. The DNA of the CDR3 is TGTGCCAGCTCACCAGGACGGGGGACTTACACTGAAGCTTTCTTT. Protein sequence: CASSPGRGTYTEAFF.

This chain links TRBV28 with TRBJ1-1; no definite D call. The CDR3 loop spans 15 amino acids. Trimming took 3 bases from V and 1 from J, leaving 12 bases between them. Germline values: CDR1 MDHEN, CDR2 SYDVKM. The CDR3 nucleotides read TGTGCCAGCAGTTTCGAAACAGCTCCGAACACTGAAGCTTTCTTT. Translation gives CASSFETAPNTEAFF.

This clone appeared once. The V call is TRBV5-1, the J call TRBJ1-1; D is uncertain. V was pared by 6 bases and J by 3 bases, with 12 bases between. The CDR3 extends over 13 amino acids. Germline lookup yields CDR1 SGHRS and CDR2 YFSETQ. DNA for the CDR3: TGCGCCAGCAATTCGGAGGGCTACACTGAAGCTTTCTTT. As protein: CASNSEGYTEAFF.

In this sample, this clone turned up a few times. This chain joins TRBV6-1 and TRBJ2-2; D not certain. Germline CDR1 and CDR2: MNHNS and SASEGT. This CDR3 contains 13 residues. The V end was cut by 7 bases, the J end by 1 base, with 7 bases between. CDR3 coding DNA: TGTGCCAGCAACGAACAGAACACCGGGGAGCTGTTTTTT. Encoded protein: CASNEQNTGELFF.

J is TRBJ1-2 and V is TRBV4-1, with D possibly being TRBD1 (6 bases). This CDR3 is built from 16 residues. Germline CDR1 MGHRA, CDR2 YSYEKL. Deletions cut 1 base from V and 4 bases from J, with 16 bases between. The CDR3 loop is CASSQGPSRTAYGYTF. In DNA, the CDR3 is TGCGCCAGCAGCCAAGGCCCCTCTCGGACAGCCTATGGCTACACCTTC.

The V gene is TRBV5-4, the J gene TRBJ1-2; possibly TRBD1 for D (5 bases). The CDR3 contains 17 residues. The germline CDR1 and CDR2 sequences are SGHNT and YYREEE (reference sequence). V lost 5 bases, J lost 4 bases, and 24 bases lay in between. The CDR3 DNA follows: TGTGCCAGCAGACGAGGGACCCTCGCTAGCGACGTCTATGGCTACACCTTC. It specifies CASRRGTLASDVYGYTF.

The chain combines TRBV28 with TRBJ1-1; unclear D gene. V lost 6 bases and J lost 0, with 11 bases in between. Germline V CDR1 and CDR2: MDHEN, SYDVKM. The CDR3 is made up of 14 amino acids. The CDR3 bases are TGTGCCAGCAGCCCACAGAATCTGAACACTGAAGCTTTCTTT. Protein product: CASSPQNLNTEAFF.

The chain links TRBV4-3 to TRBJ2-1; TRBD2 matches 10 bases. The germline V gene has CDR1 LGHNA and CDR2 YSLEER. V was clipped by 1 base and J by 5 bases; unmatched bases: 8. This CDR3 contains 17 residues. The CDR3 DNA sequence: TGCGCCAGCAGCCAAGCCTCACTAGCGGGGATAAACAATGAGCAGTTCTTC. Amino acids: CASSQASLAGINNEQFF.

Comments on this clone: A junction end diverges from the germline sequence, so it may reflect a read error. J is TRBJ2-7 and V is TRBV19; 9 bases are a match to TRBD1. Per the germline V gene, CDR1 is LNHDA and CDR2 is SQIVND (reference sequence). The CDR3 is 14 amino acids. The CDR3: CATATTGGSHEQYF. The CDR3 nucleotides read TGTGCCACTGCAACTACAGGGGGCTCCCACGAGCAGTACTTC.

The chain is built from TRBV7-3 and TRBJ1-2; possibly TRBD1 for D (5 bases). The CDR3 contains 18 residues. Germline V gene sequence: CDR1 SGHTA, CDR2 FQGTGA. The ends were cut back, 0 bases at V and 5 bases at J, with 22 bases in the middle. CDR3 protein: CASSLTEYDWGLLYGYTF. Written as DNA, the CDR3 is TGTGCCAGCAGCTTAACGGAGTACGACTGGGGACTGCTTTATGGCTACACCTTC.

The chain uses TRBV6-5 and TRBJ1-1; unclear D gene. The CDR3 spans 12 residues. Germline-derived CDR1 and CDR2 are MNHEY and SVGAGI. V was shortened by 5 bases and J by 6 bases, with 10 bases between the two germline ends. CDR3 loop: CASSRKGAEAFF. CDR3 sequence (DNA): TGTGCCAGCAGTCGAAAGGGCGCTGAAGCTTTCTTT.

The chain links TRBV7-2 to TRBJ1-1; D ambiguous. This CDR3 region has 15 residues. Germline V gene sequence: CDR1 SGHTA, CDR2 FQGNSA. The V end was cut by 5 bases, the J end by 0 bases, with 13 bases between. For the CDR3, the DNA is TGTGCCAGCAGCACCCCTCTCCATTTGAACACTGAAGCTTTCTTT. Encoded protein: CASSTPLHLNTEAFF.

The V and J genes are TRBV7-2 and TRBJ2-7; the D gene is possibly TRBD2 (5 bases). In germline, CDR1 is SGHTA, CDR2 FQGNSA. The CDR3 totals 15 residues. V was trimmed by 3 bases and J by 1 base, leaving 13 bases between them. CDR3 sequence (DNA): TGTGCCAGCAGCTTTTTGGCGGGTGGATCCTACGAGCAGTACTTC. Translation: CASSFLAGGSYEQYF.

This sequence joins TRBV5-1 and TRBJ2-1; no reliable D call. The CDR3 runs 16 residues. With 0 bases removed from V and 0 bases from J, the gap between germline ends came to 10 bases. Looked up from germline, CDR1 is SGHRS and CDR2 is YFSETQ. In DNA form, the CDR3 reads TGCGCCAGCAGCTTGGCTGGGCCGAGCTCCTACAATGAGCAGTTCTTC. Translated, it gives CASSLAGPSSYNEQFF.

This clone has a single count. The chain has TRBV7-6 and TRBJ2-3; 10 nucleotides align to TRBD2. V lost 2 bases to trimming and J lost 4 bases; unmatched junction nucleotides: 12. Germline values: CDR1 SGHVS, CDR2 FNYEAQ. The CDR3 has 18 residues. CDR3 in DNA: TGTGCCAGCAGCTTAACACTAGCGGGACCGGGGAGGGCAGATACGCAGTATTTT. Its translation is CASSLTLAGPGRADTQYF.

This sequence joins TRBV6-1 and TRBJ2-1; unclear D gene. Germline V lookup: CDR1 MNHNS, CDR2 SASEGT. Trimming took 4 bases from V and 5 from J, leaving 9 bases between them. The CDR3 spans 13 residues. The CDR3 region has the DNA TGTGCCAGCAGTGCCAGCCTTCACAATGAGCAGTTCTTC. As protein: CASSASLHNEQFF.

The rearrangement uses TRBV6-6 and TRBJ1-4; D is perhaps TRBD1 (5 bases). Deletions cut 8 bases from V and 5 bases from J, with 15 bases between. Germline-derived CDR1 and CDR2 are MNHNY and SVGAGI (reference sequence). This CDR3 is 14 amino acids long. The CDR3 sequence is CASVSAGANEKLFF. CDR3 coding DNA: TGTGCCAGCGTATCGGCTGGGGCGAATGAAAAACTGTTTTTT.

The rearrangement links TRBV27 to TRBJ2-1; D perhaps matches TRBD2 (6 bases). The CDR3 spans 12 residues. The germline V and J ends were trimmed by 5 bases and 9 bases, with 11 bases remaining between them. Germline CDR1 is MNHEY and CDR2 is SMNVEV (reference sequence). CDR3 nucleotide sequence: TGTGCCAGCAGTCGGGGGACGAGTGAGCAGTTCTTC. This sequence encodes CASSRGTSEQFF.

The genes are TRBV11-2 and TRBJ1-2, with TRBD1 as a possible D gene (6 bases). CDR1 and CDR2 (germline): SGHAT, FQNNGV. V was clipped by 5 bases and J by 1 base, with 17 bases between them. The CDR3 has 16 amino acids. This chain's CDR3 is CASSRMSGALNYGYTF. The DNA for the CDR3 is TGTGCCAGCAGCCGTATGTCAGGGGCTCTTAACTATGGCTACACCTTC.